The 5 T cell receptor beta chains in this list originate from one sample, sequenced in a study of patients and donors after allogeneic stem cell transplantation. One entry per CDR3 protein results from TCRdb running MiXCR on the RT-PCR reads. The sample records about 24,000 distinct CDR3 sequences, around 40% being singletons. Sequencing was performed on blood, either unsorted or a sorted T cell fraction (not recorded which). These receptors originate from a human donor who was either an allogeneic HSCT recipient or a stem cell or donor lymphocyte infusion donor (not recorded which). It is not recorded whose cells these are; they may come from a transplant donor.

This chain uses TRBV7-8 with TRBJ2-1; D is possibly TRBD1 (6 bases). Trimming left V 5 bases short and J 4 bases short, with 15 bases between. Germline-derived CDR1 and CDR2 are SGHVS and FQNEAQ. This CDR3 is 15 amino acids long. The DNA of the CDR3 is TGTGCCAGCAGCCCCACAGGGTTAAGGTACAATGAGCAGTTCTTC. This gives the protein CASSPTGLRYNEQFF.

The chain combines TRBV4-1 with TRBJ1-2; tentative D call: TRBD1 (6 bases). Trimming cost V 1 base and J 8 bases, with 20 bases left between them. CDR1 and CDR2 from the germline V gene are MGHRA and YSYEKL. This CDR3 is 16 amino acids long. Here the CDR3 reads CASSQGTRGAFGGYTF. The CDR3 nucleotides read TGCGCCAGCAGCCAAGGGACGCGGGGGGCCTTCGGAGGCTACACCTTC.

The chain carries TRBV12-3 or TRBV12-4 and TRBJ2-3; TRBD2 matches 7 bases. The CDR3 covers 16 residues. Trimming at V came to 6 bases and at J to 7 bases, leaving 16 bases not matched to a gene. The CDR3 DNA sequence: TGTGCCAGCAGCGGCTGGGGGGGTCTCCTGTCTCATACGCAGTATTTT. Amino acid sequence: CASSGWGGLLSHTQYF.

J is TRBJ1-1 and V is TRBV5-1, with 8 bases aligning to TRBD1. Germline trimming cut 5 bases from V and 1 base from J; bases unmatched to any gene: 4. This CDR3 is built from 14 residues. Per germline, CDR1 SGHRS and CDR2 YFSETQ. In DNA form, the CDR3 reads TGCGCCAGCAGGGAAACAGGGGGGAACACTGAAGCTTTCTTT. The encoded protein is CASRETGGNTEAFF.

The DNA for the CDR3 is TGCGCCAGCAGTTTATCAGGGGGGGCCTACAATGAGCAGTTCTTC. Translated, it gives CASSLSGGAYNEQFF. V and J are TRBV10-1 and TRBJ2-1; D possibly matches TRBD1 or TRBD2 (7 bases each). The CDR3 totals 15 residues. V was pared by 5 bases and J by 2 bases, with 13 bases between. CDR1 is WNHNN and CDR2 is SYGVQD in the germline V gene (reference sequence).